The rows below give T cell receptor beta chains drawn from one sample of a study of blood T cell repertoires in COVID-19. Generated by immunoSEQ multiplex PCR, the TCRdb table keeps only in-frame clones and is missing some. The repertoire holds some 350,000 clones, with around 87% as singletons. Sequenced material: peripheral blood. The receptors were gathered from a human donor in a cohort sampled during active COVID-19. The CDR3 runs from the conserved cysteine through the conserved F or W. The D gene is left open where the match is weak. Expanded clones get a size class; other rows say once, few or many, or leave the size out.

clone_size | j_call | d_call | v_call | cdr3_aa | cdr3_nt
NA | TRBJ2-5 | NA | TRBV20-1 | CSGQVQETQYF | TGCAGTGGACAGGTCCAAGAGACCCAGTACTTC
NA | TRBJ2-1 | TRBD2 | TRBV19 | CASSIGLAMNEQFF | TGTGCCAGTAGTATCGGACTAGCGATGAATGAGCAGTTCTTC
once | TRBJ2-7 | TRBD1 | TRBV28 | CASSLWGQGTYEQYF | TGTGCCAGCAGTTTGTGGGGACAGGGAACCTACGAGCAGTACTTC
NA | TRBJ2-7 | NA | TRBV28 | CASSSPPNWWRATYEQYF | TGTGCCAGCAGTTCCCCCCCGAACTGGTGGCGGGCCACCTACGAGCAGTACTTC
NA | TRBJ1-4 | TRBD1 | TRBV7-2 | CASSLQGEDEKLFF | TGTGCCAGCAGCTTGCAGGGGGAGGATGAAAAACTGTTTTTT
NA | TRBJ2-3 | NA | TRBV4-2 | CASSQGGGGTNTDTQYF | TGTGCCAGCAGCCAAGGGGGAGGCGGTACCAACACAGATACGCAGTATTTT
NA | TRBJ2-5 | NA | TRBV6-5 | CASSYSGVLETQYF | TGTGCCAGCAGTTACTCAGGGGTTTTGGAGACCCAGTACTTC
NA | TRBJ1-2 | NA | TRBV19 | CASKRQENYGYTF | TGTGCCAGTAAGAGACAGGAGAACTATGGCTACACCTTC
NA | TRBJ2-7 | TRBD1 | TRBV10-3 | CAARPGTGPYEQYF | TGTGCCGCCAGACCCGGGACAGGGCCCTACGAGCAGTACTTC
NA | TRBJ2-7 | NA | TRBV19 | CASSIRDTSYEQYF | TGTGCCAGTAGTATCCGGGACACCTCCTACGAGCAGTACTTC
NA | TRBJ2-5 | TRBD2 | TRBV7-8 | CASSLLAGGRETQYF | TGTGCCAGCAGCCTTCTAGCGGGGGGCAGGGAGACCCAGTACTTC
NA | TRBJ2-1 | NA | TRBV25-1 | CASKGINNEQFF | TGTGCCAGCAAGGGGATCAACAATGAGCAGTTCTTC
NA | TRBJ2-7 | NA | TRBV3-1/TRBV3-2 | CASSQGVLGGGSPEQYF | TGTGCCAGCAGCCAAGGAGTTCTGGGGGGGGGCTCCCCCGAGCAGTACTTC
NA | TRBJ1-6 | NA | TRBV27 | CASSIRFSGSPLHF | TGTGCCAGCAGCATTAGGTTCTCGGGGTCACCCCTCCACTTT
many | TRBJ1-4 | NA | TRBV2 | CASSKDSPNEKLFF | TGTGCCAGCAGTAAAGACAGCCCTAATGAAAAACTGTTTTTT
NA | TRBJ1-2 | TRBD1 | TRBV5-1 | CASNPQTGGSNLDGYTF | TGCGCCAGCAACCCCCAGACAGGGGGATCAAATCTCGATGGCTACACCTTC
NA | TRBJ1-2 | NA | TRBV3-1/TRBV3-2 | CASSQLGSYGYTF | TGTGCCAGCAGCCAATTGGGCAGCTATGGCTACACCTTC
NA | TRBJ2-7 | NA | TRBV19 | CASSPILRMREQYF | TGTGCCAGTAGTCCAATTTTGAGAATGCGGGAGCAGTACTTC
once | TRBJ2-4 | TRBD2 | TRBV5-1 | CASSLGSGIHENIQYF | TGCGCCAGCAGCTTGGGTAGCGGGATCCACGAAAACATTCAGTACTTC